This TCR beta chain was retrieved from a study of beta chain features in type 1 diabetes. The germline V gene encodes CDR1 MNHNY and CDR2 SVGAGI (reference sequence). CDR3 length equals 13 residues. V was clipped by 6 bases and J by 7 bases, with 15 bases between them. Sequencing targeted expressed TCRB transcripts, as all isolated RNA had been reverse transcribed. Sequencing was performed with immunoSEQ multiplex PCR; in TCRdb, only in-frame clones are kept and a portion is missing. Among 860,000 or so clones, 15% to 20% were seen once, and the ten largest hold 0.023%. This sequence joins TRBV6-6 and TRBJ1-2; D is unclear. Sequencing was performed on naive CD4+ T cells from blood. The source of this sequence is a woman aged 18-35 years in good health. CDR3 coding DNA: TGTGCCAGCAGAACCCCGTCCCGAGGTGGCTACACCTTC. Protein: CASRTPSRGGYTF.